The rows below give T cell receptor beta chains drawn from one sample of a study of T cell responses to AZD1222 COVID-19 vaccine. Repertoires were generated with immunoSEQ multiplex PCR, while TCRdb's copy carries only in-frame clones and drops some. The sample includes 130,000 to 150,000 clones, about 92% of them seen just once. The sequencing used peripheral blood, collected on day 0 of AZD1222 vaccination. The source of these receptors is an adult in good health. Each CDR3 is given with its conserved first and last residue. Each record gives: D gene, J gene, V gene, clone size, CDR3 protein, CDR3 DNA. D genes are given only for firm matches. Clone size, where shown, is once, few, many, or a class for clones that have expanded.

>-|TRBJ1-5|TRBV6-5|-
CASEPAGQNQPQHF
TGTGCCAGTGAACCTGCAGGGCAGAATCAGCCCCAGCATTTT
>-|TRBJ1-1|TRBV7-2|-
CASSLRPAGSTEAFF
TGTGCCAGCAGCTTAAGACCCGCAGGTAGCACTGAAGCTTTCTTT
>-|TRBJ2-1|TRBV19|-
CASSRVGSYNEQFF
TGTGCCAGTAGTCGCGTGGGTTCCTACAATGAGCAGTTCTTC
>-|TRBJ2-1|TRBV5-8|-
CASSLSGLGEQFF
TGTGCCAGCAGCTTGTCCGGACTGGGTGAGCAGTTCTTC
>-|TRBJ2-3|TRBV19|-
CASSRQGGTDTQYF
TGTGCCAGTAGCCGGCAGGGAGGAACAGATACGCAGTATTTT
>-|TRBJ1-4|TRBV18|-
CASSPPEDGATNEKLFF
TGTGCCAGCTCACCACCTGAAGACGGCGCAACTAATGAAAAACTGTTTTTT
>-|TRBJ1-5|TRBV18|-
CASSPTGAPNQPQHF
TGTGCCAGCTCACCAACGGGGGCCCCCAATCAGCCCCAGCATTTT
>TRBD1|TRBJ1-4|TRBV7-7|-
CASSLNRGANEKLFF
TGTGCCAGCAGCTTAAACAGGGGGGCTAATGAAAAACTGTTTTTT
>-|TRBJ2-7|TRBV11-1|-
CASSYGPSAGYEQYF
TGTGCCAGCAGCTACGGTCCTTCGGCCGGATACGAGCAGTACTTC
>-|TRBJ2-6|TRBV7-3|once
CASSFDGANVLTF
TGTGCCAGCAGCTTTGACGGGGCCAACGTCCTGACTTTC
>TRBD1|TRBJ1-2|TRBV3-1/TRBV3-2|-
CASPRGRTGFVGYTF
TGTGCCAGCCCCCGGGGCCGGACAGGGTTCGTCGGCTACACCTTC
>-|TRBJ1-1|TRBV7-9|-
CASSYRSTEAFF
TGTGCCAGCAGCTATCGTAGCACTGAAGCTTTCTTT
>-|TRBJ2-3|TRBV6-1|-
CASSEETTDTQYF
TGTGCCAGCAGTGAAGAAACCACAGATACGCAGTATTTT
>TRBD1|TRBJ1-2|TRBV12-5|-
CASGPQGGGYTF
TGTGCTAGTGGTCCCCAGGGGGGTGGCTACACCTTC
>TRBD2|TRBJ2-3|TRBV30|-
CAWSRIAGASTDTQYF
TGTGCCTGGAGTCGGATAGCGGGAGCGAGCACAGATACGCAGTATTTT
>TRBD1|TRBJ1-1|TRBV18|-
CASSPLKGADTEAFF
TGTGCCAGCTCACCACTAAAGGGGGCGGACACTGAAGCTTTCTTT
>-|TRBJ2-7|TRBV10-3|-
CAIGLSSYEQYF
TGTGCCATCGGACTGAGCTCCTACGAGCAGTACTTC
>-|TRBJ1-1|TRBV12-5|-
CASERQGIVEAFF
TGTGCTAGTGAGAGGCAGGGTATCGTTGAAGCTTTCTTT
>-|TRBJ2-5|TRBV5-1|-
CASSLGGGQAGETQYF
TGCGCCAGCAGCTTGGGCGGGGGCCAGGCTGGAGAGACCCAGTACTTC
>TRBD1|TRBJ1-1|TRBV14|-
CASSQEGQGVTEAFF
TGTGCCAGCAGCCAAGAGGGACAGGGGGTCACTGAAGCTTTCTTT
>TRBD1|TRBJ1-2|TRBV10-2|-
CASSGGGTALFDGYTF
TGCGCCAGCAGTGGAGGGGGGACAGCCCTCTTTGATGGCTACACCTTC
>-|TRBJ1-1|TRBV10-1|-
CASRVGRTTEAFF
TGCGCCAGCAGAGTGGGCCGGACCACTGAAGCTTTCTTT
>-|TRBJ1-2|TRBV3-1/TRBV3-2|-
CASSQGRIKVEGDGYTF
TGTGCCAGCAGCCAAGGGCGGATTAAGGTGGAGGGGGATGGCTACACCTTC
>-|TRBJ1-3|TRBV7-6|-
CASSSQTGSGNTIYF
TGTGCCAGCAGCTCCCAAACAGGGTCTGGAAACACCATATATTTT
>-|TRBJ2-7|TRBV6-5|-
CASSSPGMDEQYF
TGTGCCAGCAGTTCTCCGGGAATGGACGAGCAGTACTTC
>-|TRBJ1-1|TRBV3-1/TRBV3-2|-
CASSQRGVTEAFF
TGTGCCAGCAGCCAAAGGGGAGTCACTGAAGCTTTCTTT
>-|TRBJ1-2|TRBV9|-
CASSVALGNYGYTF
TGTGCCAGCAGCGTAGCTCTGGGTAACTATGGCTACACCTTC
>TRBD1|TRBJ1-1|TRBV15|-
CATSRGRGRDTEAFF
TGTGCCACCAGCAGAGGGAGGGGGCGAGACACTGAAGCTTTCTTT
>-|TRBJ2-7|TRBV2|-
CASRGSSYEQYF
TGTGCCAGCAGGGGCTCCTCCTACGAGCAGTACTTC
>-|TRBJ1-2|TRBV18|-
CASSPRALTGTANYGYTF
TGTGCCAGCTCACCACGGGCCTTAACCGGGACGGCGAACTATGGCTACACCTTC
>-|TRBJ1-6|TRBV11-2|-
CASSLSPGVVSPLHF
TGTGCCAGCAGCTTATCCCCAGGGGTCGTTTCACCCCTCCACTTT
>TRBD1|TRBJ2-2|TRBV4-1|-
CASSRTGSTGELFF
TGCGCCAGCAGCCGGACAGGTTCCACCGGGGAGCTGTTTTTT